This TCR beta chain comes out of a study of cytomegalovirus exposure and HLA in healthy donors. Study-wide results and limits: There were some public TCRs occurring in many donors, but most TCR sequences were rare. The classifier reportedly diagnosed cytomegalovirus status with high specificity and sensitivity. The authors enumerated around 150 TCR beta chains as linked to cytomegalovirus. TCR beta sequences reportedly predicted the HLA-A and HLA-B alleles of most subjects accurately.

Germline V gene lookup returns CDR1 GTSNPN and CDR2 SVGIG (reference sequence). Between the trimmed V and J ends, which lost 7 bases and 7 bases, there was a span of 16 bases. This CDR3 spans 12 amino acids. The primer mix had 60 Vbeta and 13 Jbeta primers. Assay used: immunoSEQ multiplex PCR; TCRdb lists only in-frame clones, some missing. The table records 100,000 or so clones, roughly three quarters of them present only once. As regards this clone: Its antigen remains unknown.

The rearrangement uses TRBV30 and TRBJ1-2, with a weak D call TRBD1 (5 bases). This clonotype was sampled from a man between 40 and 49 years old in good health and CMV-seronegative. Sequenced: PBMCs. The chain's CDR3 is CASWGVLGGYTF. For the CDR3, the DNA is TGTGCCTCATGGGGGGTATTAGGTGGCTACACCTTC.